The 8 T cell receptor beta chains in this list originate from one sample, sequenced in a study of CD4 T cells in relation to SARS-CoV-2 and coronaviruses. Profiled with immunoSEQ multiplex PCR; TCRdb holds only in-frame clones, not every one. The sample consists of some 42,000 clones, approximately 87% of them appearing once. The sample was memory CD4+ T cells from PBMCs. These receptors all come from an adult with COVID-19.

The DNA for the CDR3 is TGTGCCAGCAACACGGGGGGGCTAACTGAAGCTTTCTTT. Translated: CASNTGGLTEAFF. This sequence joins TRBV7-2 and TRBJ1-1; D may be TRBD1 (6 bases). The CDR3 is 13 amino acids. The germline V gene has CDR1 SGHTA and CDR2 FQGNSA. V gave up 7 bases and J gave up 5 bases, with 14 bases separating them.

This sequence joins TRBV30 and TRBJ2-7, with D uncertain. The ends were cut back, 2 bases at V and 2 bases at J, with 7 bases in the middle. Germline V gene lookup returns CDR1 GTSNPN and CDR2 SVGIG (reference sequence). This CDR3 region has 12 residues. The CDR3 bases are TGTGCCTGGAGTATGGGGACCTACGAGCAGTACTTC. It codes for CAWSMGTYEQYF.

This chain connects TRBV12-3 or TRBV12-4 to TRBJ1-1; weak D call: TRBD1 (5 bases). Trimming took off 1 base at V and 6 bases at J, with 9 bases between the two ends. The CDR3 runs to 13 residues. The CDR3 region is CASSLGGASEAFF. CDR3 coding DNA: TGTGCCAGCAGTTTAGGGGGCGCCTCTGAAGCTTTCTTT.

V usage is TRBV5-4 and J usage is TRBJ2-1; 10 bases map to TRBD1. The junction had 10 bases not matched to a gene; V was cut back by 4 bases and J by 0 bases. This CDR3 spans 18 amino acids. Germline V gene sequence: CDR1 SGHNT, CDR2 YYREEE (reference sequence). The CDR3 nucleotides read TGTGCCAGCAGCCGGTTCTCCGGGACAGGGGACTCCTACAATGAGCAGTTCTTC. It codes for CASSRFSGTGDSYNEQFF.

The chain carries TRBV3-1 (or the pseudogene TRBV3-2) and TRBJ1-6; D is uncertain. The germline gives CDR1 LGHDT, CDR2 YNNKEL (reference sequence). The CDR3 is 16 residues long. Trimming took 0 bases from V and 6 from J, leaving 12 bases between them. The CDR3 here is CASSQDQSRTNSPLHF. In DNA, the CDR3 is TGTGCCAGCAGCCAAGATCAGAGCAGGACTAATTCACCCCTCCACTTT.

The chain carries TRBV5-1 and TRBJ2-1, with D maybe TRBD2 (5 bases). The V end was cut by 5 bases, the J end by 7 bases, with 13 bases between. This CDR3 has 13 residues. The germline gives CDR1 SGHRS, CDR2 YFSETQ. CDR3 in amino acids: CASRGLTNNEQFF. DNA for the CDR3: TGCGCCAGCAGGGGATTGACTAATAATGAGCAGTTCTTC.

This clone came up once. The chain links TRBV11-2 to TRBJ2-7; no clear D. V lost 1 base to trimming and J lost 2 bases, with 9 bases between them. The CDR3 is made up of 14 amino acids. Germline V gene lookup returns CDR1 SGHAT and CDR2 FQNNGV. Written as DNA, the CDR3 is TGTGCCAGCAGCTTAGGACCTGCTACCTACGAGCAGTACTTC. This gives the protein CASSLGPATYEQYF.

The genes are TRBV9 and TRBJ2-3, with D possibly being TRBD1 or TRBD2 (6 bases each). CDR1 and CDR2 (germline): SGDLS, YYNGEE. V was clipped by 4 bases and J by 4 bases, with 16 bases between them. The CDR3 runs 15 residues. The CDR3 is CASSQGGGAADTQYF. CDR3 DNA sequence: TGTGCCAGCAGCCAAGGAGGGGGAGCCGCAGATACGCAGTATTTT.